This paragraph covers one T cell receptor beta chain sequence. No antigen is known for it. The record originates from a study of graft-versus-host responses after intestinal transplantation. Background on the study: Transplants were multivisceral, liver-intestinal, or isolated intestinal. Recipients were all induced with anti-thymocyte globulin, then given tacrolimus and steroids for around three years.

V shed 8 bases, J shed 9 bases, and the junction held 10 bases outside the gene matches. CDR3 length equals 16 residues. Per germline, CDR1 MNHEY and CDR2 SMNVEV (reference sequence). Repertoires were generated with immunoSEQ multiplex PCR, while TCRdb's copy carries only in-frame clones and drops some. Of tens of thousands of clones detected, about 90% appear once; the ten largest clones hold 2.5% to 3%. General study results and limits: GvH clones surfaced in recipient marrow, some emerging earlier in ileum or blood. Early post-transplant HvG declines showed an association with peak circulating GvH clone levels.

This sample comprised PBMCs, obtained less than 130 days after intestinal transplantation. This TCR was recovered from a human patient who received an intestinal transplant, so some T cells may come from the graft donor. The genes are TRBV27 and TRBJ2-1; 16 nucleotides line up with TRBD2. DNA for the CDR3: TGTGCCAGCCGCCCGGGACTAGCGGGAGGGCCGAGTGAGCAGTTCTTC. This encodes CASRPGLAGGPSEQFF.